The 9 T cell receptor beta chains in this list originate from one sample, sequenced in a study of T cells after yellow fever vaccination. TCRdb reanalysed the 5' RACE reads using MiXCR and keeps one entry per CDR3 protein. The sample holds 250,000 to 400,000 distinct CDR3 sequences, roughly 4.3% seen once. The input for sequencing was PBMCs, taken 5 days after the yellow fever booster vaccination. These receptor sequences come from a man aged 18-30 years who received the YFV17D yellow fever vaccine.

This clonotype occurred many times. The chain recombines TRBV7-6 with TRBJ1-2; 9 bases are a match to TRBD1. Germline V CDR1 and CDR2: SGHVS, FNYEAQ. V was pared by 5 bases and J by 5 bases, with 9 bases of the junction left unmatched. The CDR3 contains 15 residues. The CDR3 DNA reads as TGTGCCAGCAGCCCGGGACAGGGAGAGGGATATGGCTACACCTTC. As protein: CASSPGQGEGYGYTF.

There are many counts of this clonotype. The genes are TRBV7-2 and TRBJ2-7, with D maybe TRBD1 (6 bases). In germline, CDR1 is SGHTA, CDR2 FQGNSA. V was pared by 5 bases and J by 3 bases, with 14 bases between. The CDR3 runs to 14 residues. The CDR3 coding sequence is TGTGCCAGCAGCCTCCGACAGGACATCTACGAGCAGTACGTC. This encodes CASSLRQDIYEQYV.

This clonotype has ten or more counts. The rearrangement links TRBV29-1 to TRBJ1-1, with TRBD1 identical over 7 bases. The V and J ends lost 5 bases and 5 bases, in that order; junction bases with no gene match: 11. The germline CDR1 and CDR2 sequences are SQVTM and ANQGSEA. The CDR3 is 14 amino acids. The CDR3 coding sequence is TGCAGCGTTATGAGGGACAGTGGGGAGACTGAAGCTTTCTTT. This translates into CSVMRDSGETEAFF.

This clonotype was seen a few times. This chain joins TRBV6-5 and TRBJ1-2; 8 nucleotides match TRBD1. Germline-derived CDR1 and CDR2 are MNHEY and SVGAGI. After removal of 6 bases from V and 8 bases from J, the junction contained 8 bases not matched to a gene. This CDR3 region has 13 residues. CDR3 DNA: TGTGCCAGCAGCCCGACAGGGGATCGCGGCTACACCTTC. It codes for CASSPTGDRGYTF.

This clonotype was found many times. The J gene is TRBJ2-5, the V gene TRBV5-1; perhaps D is TRBD1 or TRBD2 (6 bases each). The CDR3 has 14 residues. Germline loops: CDR1 SGHRS, CDR2 YFSETQ. The V end lost 7 bases, the J end lost 4 bases, and 17 bases lay between the germline ends. The CDR3: CASQAGGQGETQYF. The DNA of the CDR3 is TGCGCCAGCCAGGCCGGGGGACAAGGAGAGACCCAGTACTTC. Full variable domain (rest looked up from reference TRBV5-1 and TRBJ2-5): KAGVTQTPRYLIKTRGQQVTLSCSPISGHRSVSWYQQTPGQGLQFLFEYFSETQRNKGNFPGRFSGRQFSNSRSEMNVSTLELGDSALYLCASQAGGQGETQYFGPGTRLLVL.

This clonotype was seen repeatedly, ten times or more. The rearrangement joins TRBV20-1 to TRBJ2-1; the match to TRBD2 covers 9 bases. With 1 base clipped from V and 0 bases from J, the junction kept 4 bases outside the gene matches. CDR1 and CDR2 (germline): DFQATT, SNEGSKA (reference sequence). The CDR3 sequence is 16 residues long. In DNA form, the CDR3 reads TGCAGTGCTAGAGGAAGCGGGGGGAACTCCTACAATGAGCAGTTCTTC. It is translated as CSARGSGGNSYNEQFF.

This clonotype was picked up a small number of times. This chain connects TRBV4-3 to TRBJ2-2; TRBD1 is a possible D gene (5 bases). Germline V lookup: CDR1 LGHNA, CDR2 YSLEER. The CDR3 extends over 14 amino acids. The ends were cut back, 0 bases at V and 6 bases at J, with 8 bases in the middle. The CDR3 reads CASSQDSGSGELFF. CDR3 sequence (DNA): TGCGCCAGCAGCCAAGATTCAGGGTCCGGGGAGCTGTTTTTT.

This clonotype was seen at least ten times. This chain uses TRBV7-2 with TRBJ2-5; 8 bases map to TRBD1. The CDR3 has 14 amino acids. CDR1 and CDR2 (germline): SGHTA, FQGNSA. V gave up 5 bases and J gave up 4 bases; unmatched junction bases: 6. The CDR3 DNA reads as TGTGCCAGCAGCCGCCAGGGGGCGGGAGAGACCCAGTACTTC. This encodes CASSRQGAGETQYF.

The genes are TRBV2 and TRBJ1-4; possible D gene TRBD1, 6 bases. Germline V lookup: CDR1 SNHLY, CDR2 FYNNEI. This CDR3 is 13 amino acids long. Trimming took off 7 bases at V and 7 bases at J, with 13 bases between the two ends. Here the CDR3 DNA reads TGTGCCAGCAATCCAGGGGTAACTGAAAAACTGTTTTTT. Protein product: CASNPGVTEKLFF.